This TCR beta chain is from a study of post-analysis software for immune sequencing data. Overall study results and limits: Patients used roughly five TRBV segments, including TRBV5-6, TRBV5-1 and TRBV20-1, more often than controls.

This CDR3 has 13 residues. Deletions cut 6 bases from V and 0 bases from J, with 11 bases between. Germline lookup yields CDR1 DFQATT and CDR2 SNEGSKA (reference sequence). This clonotype occurred a few times. Antigen: not known. The TCR beta cDNA libraries contained unique molecular identifiers. TCRdb called the PCR reads again in MiXCR, with one record for every CDR3 protein. The sample carries around 440,000 distinct CDR3 sequences, 40% to 55% recorded once. This sequence was found in a girl aged 5 to 17 with multiple sclerosis. The chain uses TRBV20-1 and TRBJ1-1; D uncertain. Material for sequencing was blood. CDR3 nucleotide sequence: TGCAGTGCCACCAGGCGCGTGAACACTGAAGCTTTCTTT. Its protein is CSATRRVNTEAFF.